This TCR beta chain was found in a study of prognosis after radiotherapy for stage I lung cancer. About the study: Recruitment took place in Nanjing, China, where patients with stage I non-small cell lung cancer were enrolled between April 2018 and 2019. Stage I lung tumors that were newly diagnosed and primary were found in about 14 patients, while about 5 patients had oligometastatic NSCLC after surgical resection of the primary tumor. Every patient with non-small cell lung cancer was judged medically inoperable.

Multiplex PCR in two rounds served to amplify TCR beta CDR3 from genomic DNA. Individual primers that were specific to each TRBV and TRBJ gene served in first-round PCR. One entry per CDR3 protein results from TCRdb running MiXCR on the multiplex PCR reads. The data hold 25,000 to 35,000 distinct CDR3 sequences, with over 45% observed a single time. This clonotype is termed medium-sized. Peripheral blood, in roughly 6.5-milliliter volumes, was drawn at each of two time points. The TCR was taken from a donor over 45 with non-small cell lung cancer. This sample comprised PBMCs, obtained before or after stereotactic body radiation therapy (not recorded which).

The CDR3 DNA reads as TGTGCCAGCTCACCTAGCGGGGTTTGGCAAGAGACCCAGTACTTC. Residues: CASSPSGVWQETQYF. The J gene is TRBJ2-5, the V gene TRBV18, with TRBD2 identical over 8 bases. The V segment lost 3 bases and the J segment 2 bases; nucleotides outside the gene matches: 5. The CDR3 runs 15 residues. Per germline, CDR1 KGHSH and CDR2 LQKENI.